This TCR beta chain emerged from a study of TIL therapy for anti-PD-1-resistant metastatic lung cancer (dated by TCRdb to about 2021). With regard to the full study: Tumors were harvested prior to any PD-1/PD-L1 blockade, after which nivolumab was administered to patients, and lymphodepletion, expanded TIL infusion and IL-2 were given to patients who progressed. Among the enrolled patients, the median age was about 50 years (range roughly 38-75), and the median tumor PD-L1 proportion score was roughly 6%. The cohort was predominantly lung adenocarcinoma, with a few EGFR-mutant and two ALK-rearranged tumors, and half of patients were current or former smokers. Across the cohort, whole-exome sequencing showed a median non-synonymous tumor mutation burden of more than 1.3 mutations per megabase. Clonotypes were tracked across tumor, expanded TIL product and serial blood samples by T cell receptor beta sequencing of tumor and peripheral blood. Broad study findings and their caveats: The baseline peripheral repertoire was partially replaced by infused TIL clonotypes, which then decayed over months, and no apparent association between persistence and response was found. Because the cohort was highly selected, with more treatment-naive, never-smoker and oncogene-addicted patients than is typical, generalizability is limited. The study protocol defined all tumor marker inferences as exploratory.

This clone was detected once. What antigen it recognizes has not been identified. No quality values exist for individual bases; no much larger clone is one base distant. Reading the label with the study, this specimen's time point is: pre-treatment sample, taken before nivolumab and TIL therapy. Between October 2017 and January 2020, a dual-center phase I trial enrolled adults who had stage 4 NSCLC. Samples came from a single-arm, open-label phase I trial of tumor-infiltrating lymphocyte therapy with nivolumab in advanced non-small cell lung cancer. Blood mononuclear cells were isolated from EDTA tubes by Ficoll gradient and were snap-frozen as pellets, and DNA was extracted with a Qiagen mini-prep kit. The immunoSEQ v3 hsTCRB kit was used to amplify TCR beta CDR3 regions from genomic DNA through bias-controlled multiplex PCR. An Illumina NextSeq 500 was used to sequence the TCR libraries, reaching 1.5 million to 2 million read pairs at survey level or about 4.5-6 million at deep level. Per the authors' processing: V, D and J genes were assigned, non-productive sequences were removed, and clonality was reported by immunoSEQ Analyzer software. Repertoires were compared using productive Simpson clonality and Morisita overlap index of productive TRB rearrangements between infused TIL and blood. Absolute clonotype counts in blood were estimated as lymphocyte count times CD3+ fraction times the clone's productive frequency. Sourced from immuneACCESS, this table was stored by TCRdb with only in-frame sequences that have V and J called. A share of the clones is absent; for the studies checked, an unresolved V gene accounts for under half, and the remainder has no known explanation. Clone size and V and J calls were adopted from that table, with D and trimming inferred from the DNA. The sample includes about 17,000 clones, with 60% to 80% observed a single time. The ten largest clones take up roughly 7.1% of the sample.

Trimming costs V 0 bases and J 7 bases, and their ends lie 11 bases apart. CDR1 is given as SGHNT and CDR2 as YYREEE, both from the germline V gene (reference sequence). The CDR3 has 14 amino acids, counting the end cysteine and phenylalanine. The entry retains the CDR3 DNA only, 42 bases that are in frame from base 1. The receptor's source is a person aged 25 to 85 with non-small cell lung cancer. Material: blood, obtained at baseline. This sequence uses TRBV5-4 and TRBJ1-3, with TRBD1 as a weak D call on 5 bases. The DNA is TGTGCCAGCAGCTTGGGACAGAGGGACAACACCATATATTTT. Its amino acids are CASSLGQRDNTIYF.